The 2 T cell receptor beta chains given below trace back to one sample, sequenced in a study of radiotherapy plus CTLA-4 blockade in lung cancer. Using immunoSEQ multiplex PCR, the repertoire was profiled, and TCRdb retains in-frame clones only, with some absent. Of about 87,000 clones listed, more than 85% are singletons. Source: peripheral blood, taken from a patient treated with radiotherapy plus ipilimumab. These receptors came from a human donor with non-small cell lung cancer that progressed on radiotherapy plus ipilimumab.

V gene TRBV28 combines with J gene TRBJ1-3; 8 bases match TRBD1. Per the germline V gene, CDR1 is MDHEN and CDR2 is SYDVKM. The CDR3 consists of 16 residues. J gave up 4 bases and V 5 bases, and 10 bases lay outside the gene matches. The DNA for the CDR3 is TGTGCCAGCAGTCAAGGACAGGGAAGACCCGGAAACACCATATATTTT. As protein: CASSQGQGRPGNTIYF.

J is TRBJ1-1 and V is TRBV29-1, with 11 positions matching TRBD1. Germline V gives CDR1 SQVTM, CDR2 ANQGSEA. The V and J ends lost 4 bases and 5 bases, in that order; junction bases with no gene match: 3. CDR3 length: 13 residues. The CDR3: CSVVDRGQTEAFF. CDR3 nucleotide sequence: TGCAGCGTTGTGGACAGGGGGCAAACTGAAGCTTTCTTT.